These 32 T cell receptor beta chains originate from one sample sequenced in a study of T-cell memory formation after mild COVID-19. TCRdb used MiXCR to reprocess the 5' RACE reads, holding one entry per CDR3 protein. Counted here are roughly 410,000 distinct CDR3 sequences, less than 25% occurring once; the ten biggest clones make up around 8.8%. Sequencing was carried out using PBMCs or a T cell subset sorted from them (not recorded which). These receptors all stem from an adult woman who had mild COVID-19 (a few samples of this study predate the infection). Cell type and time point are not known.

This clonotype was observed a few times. The CDR3 sequence: CASKGLAGYGYEQYF. The CDR3 DNA reads as TGTGCCAGCAAGGGACTAGCGGGATACGGCTACGAGCAGTACTTC. V gene TRBV6-1 combines with J gene TRBJ2-7; 13 nucleotides align to TRBD2. CDR1 and CDR2 (germline): MNHNS, SASEGT. V trimming: 7 bases; J trimming: 3 bases; junction bases outside the gene matches: 6. This CDR3 is 15 amino acids long.

The DNA for the CDR3 is TGTGCCAGCAGCTTTGGAGGCCCTCGGGACAGGGGATATCGAGCTGGAAACACCATATATTTT. Translating it yields CASSFGGPRDRGYRAGNTIYF. This chain links TRBV11-1 with TRBJ1-3, with 10 bases lining up with TRBD1. The trim removed 3 bases at V and 2 bases at J, leaving 19 bases unmatched. The CDR3 spans 21 residues. CDR1 is SGHAT and CDR2 is FQDESV in the germline V gene (reference sequence).

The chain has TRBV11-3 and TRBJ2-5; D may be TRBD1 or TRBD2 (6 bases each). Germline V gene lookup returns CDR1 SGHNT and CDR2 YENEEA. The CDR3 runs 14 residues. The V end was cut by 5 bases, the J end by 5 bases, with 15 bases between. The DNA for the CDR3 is TGTGCCAGCAGCGGAGAGGGGGGTTTGGAGACCCAGTACTTC. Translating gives CASSGEGGLETQYF.

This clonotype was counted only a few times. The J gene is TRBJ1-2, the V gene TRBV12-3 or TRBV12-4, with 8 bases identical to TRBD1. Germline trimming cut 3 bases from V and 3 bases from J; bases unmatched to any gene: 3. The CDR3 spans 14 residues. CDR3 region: CASSFWGQDYGYTF. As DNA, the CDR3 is TGTGCCAGCAGTTTTTGGGGACAGGACTATGGCTACACCTTC.

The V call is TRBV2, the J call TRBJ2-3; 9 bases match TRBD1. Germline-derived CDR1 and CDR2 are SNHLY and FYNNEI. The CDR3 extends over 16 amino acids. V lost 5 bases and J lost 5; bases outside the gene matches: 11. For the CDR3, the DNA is TGTGCCAGCAGTCCCGGGACAGGGAATCGCGGAGATACGCAGTATTTT. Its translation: CASSPGTGNRGDTQYF.

The CDR3 spells CATTQGAYYGYTF. In nucleotides, the CDR3 is TGTGCCACTACACAGGGGGCTTACTATGGCTACACCTTC. The chain recombines TRBV19 with TRBJ1-2; 9 nucleotides agree with TRBD1. The junction had 6 bases not matched to a gene; V was cut back by 10 bases and J by 3 bases. This CDR3 contains 13 residues. CDR1 is LNHDA and CDR2 is SQIVND in the germline V gene (reference sequence).

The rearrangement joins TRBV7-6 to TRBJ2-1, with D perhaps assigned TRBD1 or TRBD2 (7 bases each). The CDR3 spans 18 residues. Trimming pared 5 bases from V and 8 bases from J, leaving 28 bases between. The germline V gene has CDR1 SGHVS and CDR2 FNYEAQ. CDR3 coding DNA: TGTGCCAGCAGCAATGCAGGGGGAACCGGGACTAAACTTGATGAGCAGTTCTTC. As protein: CASSNAGGTGTKLDEQFF.

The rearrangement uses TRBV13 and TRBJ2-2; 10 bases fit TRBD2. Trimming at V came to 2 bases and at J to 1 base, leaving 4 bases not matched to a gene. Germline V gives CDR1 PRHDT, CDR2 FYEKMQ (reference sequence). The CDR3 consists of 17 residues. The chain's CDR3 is CASSLIGLAENTGELFF. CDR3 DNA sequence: TGTGCCAGCAGCTTAATCGGACTAGCGGAGAACACCGGGGAGCTGTTTTTT.

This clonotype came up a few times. In nucleotides, the CDR3 is TGTGCCAGCAGTGAATTAGGGAACATTCAGTACTTC. Translation gives CASSELGNIQYF. This chain uses TRBV6-1 with TRBJ2-4; D is unresolved. This CDR3 spans 12 amino acids. Trimming pared 2 bases from V and 7 bases from J, leaving 6 bases between. Germline CDR1 reads MNHNS; CDR2 reads SASEGT.

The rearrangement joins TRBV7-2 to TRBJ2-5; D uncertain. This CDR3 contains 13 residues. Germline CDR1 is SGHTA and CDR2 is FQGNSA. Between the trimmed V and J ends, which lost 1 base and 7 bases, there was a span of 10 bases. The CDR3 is CASSLDPVGTQYF. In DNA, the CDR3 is TGTGCCAGCAGCTTAGATCCGGTGGGGACCCAGTACTTC.

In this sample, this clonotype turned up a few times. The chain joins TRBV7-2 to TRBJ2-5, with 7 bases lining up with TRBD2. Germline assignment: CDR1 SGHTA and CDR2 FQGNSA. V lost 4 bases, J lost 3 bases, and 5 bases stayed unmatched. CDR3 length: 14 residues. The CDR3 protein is CASSSGTTKETQYF. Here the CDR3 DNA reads TGTGCCAGCAGCTCCGGGACTACCAAAGAGACCCAGTACTTC.

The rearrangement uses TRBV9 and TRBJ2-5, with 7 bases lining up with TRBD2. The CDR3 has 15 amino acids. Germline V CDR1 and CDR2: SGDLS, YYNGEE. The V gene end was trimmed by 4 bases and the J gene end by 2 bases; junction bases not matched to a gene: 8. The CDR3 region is CASSPAWGGQETQYF. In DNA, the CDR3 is TGTGCCAGCAGCCCGGCGTGGGGAGGGCAAGAGACCCAGTACTTC.

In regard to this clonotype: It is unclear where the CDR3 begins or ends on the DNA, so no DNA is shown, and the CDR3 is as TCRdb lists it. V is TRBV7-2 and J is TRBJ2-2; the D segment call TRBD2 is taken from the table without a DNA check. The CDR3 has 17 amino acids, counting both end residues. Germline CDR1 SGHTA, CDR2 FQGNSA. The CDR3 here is CASSFRVGGGNTGELIF.

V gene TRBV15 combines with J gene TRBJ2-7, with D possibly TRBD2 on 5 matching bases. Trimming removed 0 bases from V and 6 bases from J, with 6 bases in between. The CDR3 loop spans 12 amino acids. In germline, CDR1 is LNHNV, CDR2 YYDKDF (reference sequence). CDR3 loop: CATSRDGSEQYF. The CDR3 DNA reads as TGTGCCACCAGCAGAGATGGGAGCGAGCAGTACTTC.

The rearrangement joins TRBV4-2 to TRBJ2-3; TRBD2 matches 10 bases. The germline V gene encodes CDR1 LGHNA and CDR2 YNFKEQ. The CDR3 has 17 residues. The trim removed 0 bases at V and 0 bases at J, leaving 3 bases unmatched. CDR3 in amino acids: CASSQDGLAASTDTQYF. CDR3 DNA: TGTGCCAGCAGCCAAGACGGACTAGCGGCTAGCACAGATACGCAGTATTTT.

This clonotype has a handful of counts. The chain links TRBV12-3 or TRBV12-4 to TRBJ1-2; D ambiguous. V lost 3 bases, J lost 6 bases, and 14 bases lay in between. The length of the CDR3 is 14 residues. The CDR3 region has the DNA TGTGCCAGCAGTTTCCGGGCGGGGTACGATGGCTACACCTTC. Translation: CASSFRAGYDGYTF.

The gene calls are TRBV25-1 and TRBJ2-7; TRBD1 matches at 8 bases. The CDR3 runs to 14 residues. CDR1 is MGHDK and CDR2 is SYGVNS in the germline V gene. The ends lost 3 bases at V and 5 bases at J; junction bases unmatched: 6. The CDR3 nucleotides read TGTGCCAGCAGTGAGAAGACAGGGGCCCACGAGCAGTACTTC. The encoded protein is CASSEKTGAHEQYF.

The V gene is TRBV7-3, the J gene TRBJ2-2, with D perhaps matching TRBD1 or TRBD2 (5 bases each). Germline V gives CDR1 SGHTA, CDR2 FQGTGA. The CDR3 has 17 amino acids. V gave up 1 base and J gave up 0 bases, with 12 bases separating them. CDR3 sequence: CASSLRGKATNTGELFF. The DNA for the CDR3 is TGTGCCAGCAGCTTAAGGGGGAAAGCGACGAACACCGGGGAGCTGTTTTTT.

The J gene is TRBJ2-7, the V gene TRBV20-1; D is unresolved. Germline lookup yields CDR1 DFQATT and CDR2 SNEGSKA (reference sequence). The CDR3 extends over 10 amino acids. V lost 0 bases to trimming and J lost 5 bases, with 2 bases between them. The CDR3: CSARDDEQYF. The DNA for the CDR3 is TGCAGTGCTAGAGATGACGAGCAGTACTTC.

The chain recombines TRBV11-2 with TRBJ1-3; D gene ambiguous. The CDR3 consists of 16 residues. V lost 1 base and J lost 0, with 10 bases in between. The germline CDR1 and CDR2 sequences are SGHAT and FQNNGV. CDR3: CASSLGPASSGNTIYF. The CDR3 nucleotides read TGTGCCAGCAGCTTAGGTCCAGCGAGCTCTGGAAACACCATATATTTT.

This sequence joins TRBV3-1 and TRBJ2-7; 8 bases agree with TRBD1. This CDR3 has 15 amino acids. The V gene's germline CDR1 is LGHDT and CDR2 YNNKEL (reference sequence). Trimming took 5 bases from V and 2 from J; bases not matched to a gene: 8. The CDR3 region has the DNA TGTGCCAGCAGCAGCAGGGACAGGCGGGCCTACGAGCAGTACTTC. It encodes CASSSRDRRAYEQYF.

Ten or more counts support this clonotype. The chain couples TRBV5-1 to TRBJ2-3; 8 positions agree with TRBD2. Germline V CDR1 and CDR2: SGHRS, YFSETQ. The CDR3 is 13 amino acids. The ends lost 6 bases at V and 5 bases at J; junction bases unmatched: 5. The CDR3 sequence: CASKTSVGDTQYF. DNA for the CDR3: TGCGCCAGCAAGACTAGCGTTGGAGATACGCAGTATTTT.

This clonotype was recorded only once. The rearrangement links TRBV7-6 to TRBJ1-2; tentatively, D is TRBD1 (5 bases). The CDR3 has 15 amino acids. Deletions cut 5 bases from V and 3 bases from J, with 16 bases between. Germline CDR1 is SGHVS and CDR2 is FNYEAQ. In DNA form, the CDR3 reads TGTGCCAGCAGCCCCACGGGGGAGGCGGACTATGGCTACACCTTC. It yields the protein CASSPTGEADYGYTF.

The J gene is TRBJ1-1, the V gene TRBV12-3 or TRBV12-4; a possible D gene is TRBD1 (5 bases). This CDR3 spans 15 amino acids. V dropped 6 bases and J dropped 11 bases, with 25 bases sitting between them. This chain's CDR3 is CASRLWGWDSAGAFF. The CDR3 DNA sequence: TGTGCCAGCAGATTGTGGGGTTGGGACTCCGCTGGGGCTTTCTTT.

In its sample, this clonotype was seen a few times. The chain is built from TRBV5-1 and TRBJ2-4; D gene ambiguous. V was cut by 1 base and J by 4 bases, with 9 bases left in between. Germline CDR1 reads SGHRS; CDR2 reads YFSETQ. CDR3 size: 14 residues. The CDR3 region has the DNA TGCGCCAGCAGCTTGTTTGATGGAAAAAACATTCAGTACTTC. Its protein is CASSLFDGKNIQYF.

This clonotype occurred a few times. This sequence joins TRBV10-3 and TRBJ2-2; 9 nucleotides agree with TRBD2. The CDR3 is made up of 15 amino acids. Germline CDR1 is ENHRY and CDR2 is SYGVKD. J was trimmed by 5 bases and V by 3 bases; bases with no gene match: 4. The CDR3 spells CAISDLAGPTGELFF. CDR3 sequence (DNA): TGTGCCATCAGTGATCTAGCGGGACCAACCGGGGAGCTGTTTTTT.

The CDR3 reads CASDGSKGGQPQHF. In DNA, the CDR3 is TGTGCCAGCGACGGCTCAAAGGGAGGTCAGCCCCAGCATTTT. This rearrangement joins TRBV2 to TRBJ1-5; no clear D gene. This CDR3 has 14 amino acids. Germline CDR1 is SNHLY and CDR2 is FYNNEI. V gave up 8 bases and J gave up 6 bases, with 17 bases separating them.

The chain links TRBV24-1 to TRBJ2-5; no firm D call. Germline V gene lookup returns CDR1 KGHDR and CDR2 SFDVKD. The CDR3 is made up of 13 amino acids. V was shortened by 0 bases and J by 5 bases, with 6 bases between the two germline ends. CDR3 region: CATSDLPTETQYF. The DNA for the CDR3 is TGTGCCACCAGTGATTTGCCCACGGAGACCCAGTACTTC.

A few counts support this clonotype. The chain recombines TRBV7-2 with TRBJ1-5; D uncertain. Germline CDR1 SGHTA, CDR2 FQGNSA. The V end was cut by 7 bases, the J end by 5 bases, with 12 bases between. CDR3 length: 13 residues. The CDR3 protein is CASTSGVDQPQHF. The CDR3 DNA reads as TGTGCCAGCACCTCCGGGGTGGATCAGCCCCAGCATTTT.

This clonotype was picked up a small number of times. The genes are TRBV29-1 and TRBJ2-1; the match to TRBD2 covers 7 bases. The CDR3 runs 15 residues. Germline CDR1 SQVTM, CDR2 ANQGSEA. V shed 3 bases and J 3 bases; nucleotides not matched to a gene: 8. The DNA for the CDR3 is TGCAGCGTTGAGAGGCGGGCGGGAGACTACAATGAGCAGTTCTTC. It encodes CSVERRAGDYNEQFF.

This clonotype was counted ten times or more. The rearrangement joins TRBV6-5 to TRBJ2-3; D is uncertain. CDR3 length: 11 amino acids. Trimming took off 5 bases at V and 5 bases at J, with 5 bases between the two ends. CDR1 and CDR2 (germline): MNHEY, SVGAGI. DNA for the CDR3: TGTGCCAGCAGTCGGCTAGATACGCAGTATTTT. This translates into CASSRLDTQYF.

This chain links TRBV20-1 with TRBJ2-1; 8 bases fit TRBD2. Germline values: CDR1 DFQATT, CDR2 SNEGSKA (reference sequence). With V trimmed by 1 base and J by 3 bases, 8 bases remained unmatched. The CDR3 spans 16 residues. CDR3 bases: TGCAGTGCTAGAGCCGGGCTAGCGGGTTTCTACAATGAGCAGTTCTTC. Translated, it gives CSARAGLAGFYNEQFF.